This T cell receptor beta chain was identified in a study of blood T cell repertoires in COVID-19. Study at large: T cells, B-cell-depleted T cells, or PBMCs supplied cDNA or gDNA.

V lost 0 bases to trimming and J lost 0 bases, with 7 bases between them. The CDR3 loop spans 15 amino acids. Germline loops: CDR1 SGHKS, CDR2 YYEKEE (reference sequence). Clones were sequenced by immunoSEQ multiplex PCR, and TCRdb holds only the in-frame ones, with some missing. The sample has some 390,000 clones; around 87% are singletons. Sequencing was carried out using peripheral blood. This TCR was recovered from a woman between 55 and 75 years old with COVID-19, enrolled during active disease. This sequence joins TRBV5-5 and TRBJ1-5; no clear D. DNA for the CDR3: TGTGCCAGCAGCTTGGAAGCGTATAGCAATCAGCCCCAGCATTTT. This codes for CASSLEAYSNQPQHF. The full variable domain, in which reference TRBV5-5 and TRBJ1-5 provide the parts outside the CDR3, is DAGVTQSPTHLIKTRGQQVTLRCSPISGHKSVSWYQQVLGQGPQFIFQYYEKEERGRGNFPDRFSARQFPNYSSELNVNALLLGDSALYLCASSLEAYSNQPQHFGDGTRLSIL.